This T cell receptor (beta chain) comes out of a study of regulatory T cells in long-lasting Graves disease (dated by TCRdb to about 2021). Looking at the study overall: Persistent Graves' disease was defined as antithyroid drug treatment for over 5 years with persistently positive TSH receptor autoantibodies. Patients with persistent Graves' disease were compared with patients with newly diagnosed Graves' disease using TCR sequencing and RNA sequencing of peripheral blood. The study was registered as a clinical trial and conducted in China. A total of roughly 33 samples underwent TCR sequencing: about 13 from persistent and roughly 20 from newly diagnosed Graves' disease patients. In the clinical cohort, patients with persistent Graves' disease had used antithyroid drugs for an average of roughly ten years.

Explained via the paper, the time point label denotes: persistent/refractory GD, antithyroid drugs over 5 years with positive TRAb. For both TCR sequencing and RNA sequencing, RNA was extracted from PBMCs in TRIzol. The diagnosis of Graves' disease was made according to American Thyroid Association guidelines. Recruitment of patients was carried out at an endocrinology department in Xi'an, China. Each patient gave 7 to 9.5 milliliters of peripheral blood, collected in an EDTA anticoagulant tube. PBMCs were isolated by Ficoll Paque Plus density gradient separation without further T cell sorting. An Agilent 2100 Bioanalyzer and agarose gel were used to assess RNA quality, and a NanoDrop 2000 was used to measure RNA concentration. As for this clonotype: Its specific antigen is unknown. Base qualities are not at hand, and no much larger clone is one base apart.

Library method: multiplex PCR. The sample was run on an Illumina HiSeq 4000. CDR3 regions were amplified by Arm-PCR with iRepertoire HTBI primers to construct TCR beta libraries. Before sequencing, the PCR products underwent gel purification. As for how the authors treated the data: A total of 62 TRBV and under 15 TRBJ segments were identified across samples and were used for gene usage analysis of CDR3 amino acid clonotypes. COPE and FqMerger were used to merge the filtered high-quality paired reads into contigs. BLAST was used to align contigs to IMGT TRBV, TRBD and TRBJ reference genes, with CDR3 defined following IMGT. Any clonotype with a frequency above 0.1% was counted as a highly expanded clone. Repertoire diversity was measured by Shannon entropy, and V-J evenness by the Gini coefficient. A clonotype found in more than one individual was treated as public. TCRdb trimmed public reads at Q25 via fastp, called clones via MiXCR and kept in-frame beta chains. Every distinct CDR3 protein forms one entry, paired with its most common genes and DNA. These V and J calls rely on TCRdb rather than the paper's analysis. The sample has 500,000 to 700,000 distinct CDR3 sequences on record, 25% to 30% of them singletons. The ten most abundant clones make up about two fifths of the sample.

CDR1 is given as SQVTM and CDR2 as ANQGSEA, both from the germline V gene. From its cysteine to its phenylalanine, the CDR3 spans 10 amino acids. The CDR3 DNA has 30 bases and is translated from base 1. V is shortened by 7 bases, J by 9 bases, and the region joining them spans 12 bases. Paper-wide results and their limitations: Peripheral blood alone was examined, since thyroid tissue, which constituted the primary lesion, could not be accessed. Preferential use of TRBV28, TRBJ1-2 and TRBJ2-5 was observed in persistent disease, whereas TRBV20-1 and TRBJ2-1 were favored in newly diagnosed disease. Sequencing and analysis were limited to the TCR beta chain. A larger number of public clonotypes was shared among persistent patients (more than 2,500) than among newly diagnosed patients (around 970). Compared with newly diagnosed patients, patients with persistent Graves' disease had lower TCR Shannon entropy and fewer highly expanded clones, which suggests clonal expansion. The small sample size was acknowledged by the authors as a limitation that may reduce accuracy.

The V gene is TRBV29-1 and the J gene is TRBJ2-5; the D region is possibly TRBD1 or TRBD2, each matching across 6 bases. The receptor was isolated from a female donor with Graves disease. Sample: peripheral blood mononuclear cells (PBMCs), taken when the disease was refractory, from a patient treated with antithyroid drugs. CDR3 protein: CSAGGLPQYF. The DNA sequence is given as TGCAGCGCCGGGGGCTTGCCCCAGTACTTC.